This T cell receptor (beta chain) was profiled in a study of post-analysis software for immune sequencing data. Study-wide findings and caveats: There were roughly 5 TRBV segments more frequent in patients than controls, and TRBV5-6, TRBV5-1 and TRBV20-1 were among them.

This clonotype was counted once. Its antigen is unidentified. Germline lookup yields CDR1 SGHAT and CDR2 FQNNGV. This CDR3 has 15 residues. V was pared by 4 bases and J by 0 bases, with 10 bases between. Libraries were made from TCR beta cDNA, and they carried unique molecular identifiers. Each CDR3 protein is one row after TCRdb ran MiXCR on the PCR reads. The sample contains roughly 670,000 distinct CDR3 sequences, around 64% of which appear only once. Sequenced sample: blood. The J gene is TRBJ2-1, the V gene TRBV11-2; TRBD2 might be the D (5 bases). The sequence derives from a girl aged 2 to 9 with multiple sclerosis. CDR3 loop: CASSSGLHSYNEQFF. The CDR3 region has the DNA TGTGCCAGCAGCTCTGGACTTCACTCCTACAATGAGCAGTTCTTC.